One sample yielded the 17 T cell receptor beta chains listed below, sequenced in a study of T cell clonality in common variable immunodeficiency. The data were produced by immunoSEQ multiplex PCR, yet TCRdb's version contains in-frame clones alone and is incomplete. In total the sample includes about 60,000 clones, none of them seen once. The specimen sequenced was peripheral blood mononuclear cells. The receptor set was obtained from a person between 18 and 75 years old in good health.

This clone was recorded many times. The DNA read from the CDR3 is TGCAGTGCTAGAGAGGGCTCTTCACTGGGT. Translation: CSAREGSSLG. The CDR3, in full, reads CSAREGSSLGAFF. The rearrangement uses TRBV20-1 and TRBJ1-1; D ambiguous. The read is 3 residues too short to cover the CDR3 end, so that end is filled in from the germline J gene. Germline-derived CDR1 and CDR2 are DFQATT and SNEGSKA (reference sequence). The CDR3 consists of 13 residues.

This clone was seen repeatedly, ten times or more. With the read ending 3 residues before the CDR3 end, the germline J gene is used to fill in that end. The gene calls are TRBV5-4 and TRBJ2-3; D is unresolved. Germline V CDR1 and CDR2: SGHNT, YYREEE (reference sequence). V was trimmed by 0 bases and J by 4 bases, leaving 9 bases between them. The CDR3 totals 14 residues. CDR3 sequence: CASSLAGLSDTQYF. Partial CDR3 DNA: TGTGCCAGCAGCTTGGCCGGTTTATCAGATACG. The complete variable domain, with remaining parts taken from reference TRBV5-4 and TRBJ2-3, reads ETGVTQSPTHLIKTRGQQVTLRCSSQSGHNTVSWYQQALGQGPQFIFQYYREEENGRGNFPPRFSGLQFPNYSSELNVNALELDDSALYLCASSLAGLSDTQYFGPGTRLTVL.

This clone has ten or more counts. The read terminates 3 residues before the CDR3 end, so the remaining end is supplied by the germline J gene. The V call is TRBV7-6, the J call TRBJ2-1; possible D gene TRBD2, 7 bases. Trimming cost V 5 bases and J 0 bases, with 14 bases left between them. Looked up from germline, CDR1 is SGHVS and CDR2 is FNYEAQ. This CDR3 contains 16 residues. Incomplete CDR3 DNA: TGTGCCAGCAGCCAAAGGGGGGGGAGCTCCTACAATGAG. Translation gives CASSQRGGSSYNE. The whole CDR3 is CASSQRGGSSYNEQFF.

This clone was counted ten times or more. The read ends 3 residues before the CDR3 terminus; that terminus is restored from the germline J gene. The V gene is TRBV10-3, the J gene TRBJ1-6, with a weak D call TRBD1 (5 bases). V was clipped by 3 bases and J by 2 bases, with 17 bases between them. Germline lookup yields CDR1 ENHRY and CDR2 SYGVKD. The CDR3 loop spans 18 amino acids. CDR3 loop: CAISEDDRTLPYNSPLHF. The covered CDR3 bases are TGTGCCATCAGTGAAGATGACAGAACGTTACCCTATAATTCACCC.

Concerning this clone: Coverage ceases 3 residues before the CDR3 finishes, and the germline J gene fills in the end. The V call is TRBV5-1, the J call TRBJ2-3, with D hard to call. The CDR3 sequence is 15 residues long. Trimming cost V 1 base and J 0 bases, with 9 bases left between them. Germline lookup yields CDR1 SGHRS and CDR2 YFSETQ. The sequenced part of the CDR3 DNA is TGCGCCAGCAGCTTGTACGCGCCCAGCACAGATACG. Translating gives CASSLYAPSTDT. The whole CDR3 sequence reads CASSLYAPSTDTQYF.

This clone was seen at least ten times. The CDR3 extends 3 residues past the end of the read, so its final part is completed from the germline J gene. This chain uses TRBV5-1 with TRBJ1-1; D may be TRBD1 (6 bases). The V end was cut by 0 bases, the J end by 6 bases, with 12 bases between. CDR3 length: 14 residues. In germline, CDR1 is SGHRS, CDR2 YFSETQ. The CDR3 protein is CASSLEGGRAEAFF. The DNA read from the CDR3 is TGCGCCAGCAGCTTGGAGGGGGGGCGGGCTGAA.

This clone was observed at least ten times. The CDR3 region is CASSLDRSSYEQYF. CDR3 DNA (partial): TGTGCCAGCAGCTTAGACAGGAGCTCCTACGAG. The gene calls are TRBV7-9 and TRBJ2-7; D might be TRBD1 (5 bases). The CDR3 end falls 3 residues outside the read, so it is completed with the germline J gene. This CDR3 spans 14 amino acids. V was pared by 1 base and J by 0 bases, with 7 bases between. The V gene's germline CDR1 is SEHNR and CDR2 FQNEAQ (reference sequence).

At least ten counts were recorded for this clone. The read falls 3 residues short of the CDR3 end, and the missing part is taken from the germline J gene. The J gene is TRBJ1-1, the V gene TRBV19; D is perhaps TRBD1 (5 bases). Germline CDR1 is LNHDA and CDR2 is SQIVND (reference sequence). The CDR3 length is 13 residues. The CDR3 DNA, read in part, is TGTGCCAGTGCCAACGGAGGGGAAGAAACA. It specifies CASANGGEET. The entire CDR3 sequence reads CASANGGEETAFF.

There are many counts of this clone. The CDR3 is cut off 3 residues early in the read; its end comes from the germline J gene. The chain combines TRBV30 with TRBJ1-4; weak D call: TRBD1 (6 bases). The CDR3 totals 16 residues. Germline CDR1 and CDR2: GTSNPN and SVGIG (reference sequence). V lost 1 base and J lost 3, with 15 bases in between. CDR3 bases read: TGTGCCTGGAGTGGGGGCAGGGGAAACTCTAATGAAAAA. Amino acids: CAWSGGRGNSNEK. The full CDR3 is CAWSGGRGNSNEKLFF. The variable domain in full, with the rest retrieved from reference TRBV30 and TRBJ1-4, is SQTIHQWPATLVQPVGSPLSLECTVEGTSNPNLYWYRQAAGRGLQLLFYSVGIGQISSEVPQNLSASRPQDRQFILSSKKLLLSDSGFYLCAWSGGRGNSNEKLFFGSGTQLSVL.

This clone occurred many times. The sequenced fragment ends 3 residues before the CDR3 boundary, so the rest is inferred from the germline J gene. The chain recombines TRBV2 with TRBJ2-1; 12 bases fit TRBD2. The V segment lost 5 bases and the J segment 5 bases; nucleotides outside the gene matches: 1. Germline CDR1 reads SNHLY; CDR2 reads FYNNEI. CDR3 size: 14 residues. The DNA read from the CDR3 is TGTGCCAGCAGTCGACTAGCGGGGGACAATGAG. Its protein product is CASSRLAGDNE. The whole CDR3 reads CASSRLAGDNEQFF.

This clone occurred many times. Read sequence stops 3 residues before the CDR3 end, and the germline J gene provides the missing end. This chain connects TRBV9 to TRBJ2-1; D might be TRBD1 (6 bases). This CDR3 has 14 amino acids. Germline V gene sequence: CDR1 SGDLS, CDR2 YYNGEE. The germline V and J ends were trimmed by 0 bases and 6 bases, with 10 bases remaining between them. Partial CDR3 DNA: TGTGCCAGCAGCGTAGGTTCAGGGGTCAATGAG. Translation: CASSVGSGVNE. From start to end, the CDR3 is CASSVGSGVNEQFF. Full variable domain (outside the CDR3, taken from reference TRBV9 and TRBJ2-1): DSGVTQTPKHLITATGQRVTLRCSPRSGDLSVYWYQQSLDQGLQFLIQYYNGEERAKGNILERFSAQQFPDLHSELNLSSLELGDSALYFCASSVGSGVNEQFFGPGTRLTVL.

This clone was recorded many times. From the germline J gene comes the end of the CDR3, since the read stops 3 residues before it. This sequence joins TRBV7-1 and TRBJ2-6; the match to TRBD1 covers 7 bases. TRBV7-1 is marked as an open reading frame, function uncertain. Trimming at V came to 3 bases and at J to 0 bases, leaving 17 bases not matched to a gene. This CDR3 region has 21 residues. Incomplete CDR3 DNA: TGTGCCAGCAGCTCGCTCCTGGGTCGGACAGGCAATTACTCTGGGGCCAACGTC. It specifies CASSSLLGRTGNYSGANV. The full CDR3 is CASSSLLGRTGNYSGANVLTF.

The table lists this clone with many counts. The CDR3 extends 3 residues past the end of the read, so its final part is completed from the germline J gene. This chain joins TRBV20-1 and TRBJ2-4; TRBD1 agrees at 9 bases. With 5 bases clipped from V and 6 bases from J, the junction kept 2 bases outside the gene matches. From germline, CDR1 is DFQATT and CDR2 SNEGSKA (reference sequence). The CDR3 has 12 residues. This CDR3 is CSAGGQGNIQYF. The covered CDR3 bases are TGCAGTGCTGGGGGACAGGGAAACATT.

This clone was detected ten times or more. The CDR3 DNA, read in part, is TGTGCCAGCAGCTTAAAAACAGGGACGACTGAA. It encodes CASSLKTGTTE. From start to end, the CDR3 is CASSLKTGTTEAFF. This chain links TRBV7-3 with TRBJ1-1; the D gene is possibly TRBD1 (6 bases). The DNA ends 3 residues before the CDR3 does, and the rest of the CDR3 is filled in from the germline J gene. CDR1 and CDR2 from the germline V gene are SGHTA and FQGTGA. V was cut by 1 base and J by 5 bases, with 11 bases left in between. The CDR3 length is 14 residues.

This clone has ten or more counts. The CDR3 end falls 3 residues outside the read, so it is completed with the germline J gene. The chain couples TRBV5-1 to TRBJ1-2; TRBD1 is a possible D gene (6 bases). Germline V lookup: CDR1 SGHRS, CDR2 YFSETQ. This CDR3 is 15 amino acids long. Trimming cost V 0 bases and J 0 bases, with 9 bases left between them. CDR3 DNA (partial): TGCGCCAGCAGCTTGGCAGCAGGGGCTAACTATGGC. Encoded protein: CASSLAAGANYG. The CDR3 in full is CASSLAAGANYGYTF.

This clone was observed many times. From the germline J gene comes the end of the CDR3, since the read stops 3 residues before it. This chain links TRBV5-1 with TRBJ1-6; 9 nucleotides align to TRBD1. The V gene's germline CDR1 is SGHRS and CDR2 YFSETQ. The ends lost 2 bases at V and 5 bases at J; junction bases unmatched: 2. CDR3 length: 15 amino acids. This CDR3 is CASSLTGGDNSPLHF. The sequenced part of the CDR3 DNA is TGCGCCAGCAGCTTAACAGGGGGCGATAATTCACCC.

On this clone itself: Coverage ceases 3 residues before the CDR3 finishes, and the germline J gene fills in the end. The chain joins TRBV7-9 to TRBJ1-6, with D possibly being TRBD1 (5 bases). V lost 3 bases, J lost 9 bases, and 12 bases lay in between. The CDR3 is 14 amino acids. The V gene's germline CDR1 is SEHNR and CDR2 FQNEAQ (reference sequence). The CDR3 sequence: CASSFTLRGSPLHF. The CDR3 bases that were read are TGTGCCAGCAGCTTCACCCTTAGGGGTTCACCC.